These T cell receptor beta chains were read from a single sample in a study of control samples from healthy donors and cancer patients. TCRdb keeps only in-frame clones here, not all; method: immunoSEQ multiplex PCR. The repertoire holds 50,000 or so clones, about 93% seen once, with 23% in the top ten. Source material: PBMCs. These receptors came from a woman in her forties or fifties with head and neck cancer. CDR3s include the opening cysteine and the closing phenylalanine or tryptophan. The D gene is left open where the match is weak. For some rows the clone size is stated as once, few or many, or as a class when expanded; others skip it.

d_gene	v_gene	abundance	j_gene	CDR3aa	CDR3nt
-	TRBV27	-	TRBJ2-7	CASSLYSAYEQYF	TGTGCCAGCAGTTTATACAGCGCCTACGAGCAGTACTTC
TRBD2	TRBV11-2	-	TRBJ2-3	CASSSLAGGTDTQYF	TGTGCCAGCAGCTCCCTAGCGGGAGGCACAGATACGCAGTATTTT
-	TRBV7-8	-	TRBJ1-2	CASSPIRGAGGAYYGYTF	TGTGCCAGCAGCCCAATCCGGGGGGCGGGGGGCGCGTACTATGGCTACACCTTC
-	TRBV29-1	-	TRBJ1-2	CSVGFGQTYTF	TGCAGCGTTGGATTCGGGCAGACCTACACCTTC
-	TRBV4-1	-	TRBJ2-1	CASSQVNIVSYNEQFF	TGCGCCAGCAGCCAAGTAAACATAGTGTCCTACAATGAGCAGTTCTTC
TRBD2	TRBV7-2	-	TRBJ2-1	CVSSLRGLAGGNNEQFF	TGTGTCAGCAGCTTACGGGGACTAGCGGGAGGGAACAATGAGCAGTTCTTC
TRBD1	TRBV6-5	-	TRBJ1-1	CASYYRGQTEAFF	TGTGCCAGCTATTACAGGGGGCAGACTGAAGCTTTCTTT
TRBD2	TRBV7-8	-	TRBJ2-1	CASSLDGGGQFF	TGTGCCAGCAGCTTAGACGGCGGGGGACAGTTCTTC
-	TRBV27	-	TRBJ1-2	CASSLKGDGYTF	TGTGCCAGCAGTTTAAAGGGGGATGGCTACACCTTC
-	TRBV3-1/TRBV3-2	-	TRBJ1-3	CASRIENLVKNTIYF	TGTGCCAGCAGGATTGAAAACTTAGTGAAAAACACCATATATTTT
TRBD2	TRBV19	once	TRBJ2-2	CASSIGGTSGRSLVGDTGELFF	TGTGCCAGTAGTATAGGCGGGACTAGCGGGAGAAGTCTTGTGGGAGACACCGGGGAGCTGTTTTTT
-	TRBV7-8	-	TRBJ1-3	CASSLGPSSGNTIYF	TGTGCCAGCAGCTTAGGGCCAAGCTCTGGAAACACCATATATTTT
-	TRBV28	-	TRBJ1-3	CASSSTLGGLGNTIYF	TGTGCCAGCAGTTCCACCCTAGGTGGGCTCGGAAACACCATATATTTT
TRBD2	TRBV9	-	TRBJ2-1	CASSVELAGGYNEQFF	TGTGCCAGCAGCGTAGAACTAGCGGGGGGGTACAATGAGCAGTTCTTC
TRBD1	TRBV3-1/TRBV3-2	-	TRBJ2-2	CASSPRDRGSTGELFF	TGTGCCAGCAGCCCCAGAGACAGGGGGAGCACCGGGGAGCTGTTTTTT
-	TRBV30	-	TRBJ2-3	CAWSVLPGSDTQYF	TGTGCCTGGAGTGTACTTCCAGGGTCAGATACGCAGTATTTT
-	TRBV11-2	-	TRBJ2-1	CASRPTYGSYNEQFF	TGTGCCAGCAGACCGACATACGGCTCCTACAATGAGCAGTTCTTC
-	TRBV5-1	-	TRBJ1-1	CASSLGLRGTEAFF	TGCGCCAGCAGCTTGGGACTCCGGGGCACTGAAGCTTTCTTT
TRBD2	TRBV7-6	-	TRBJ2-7	CASSPGGTSPSEQYF	TGTGCCAGCAGCCCGGGGGGGACAAGTCCATCCGAGCAGTACTTC
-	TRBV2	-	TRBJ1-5	CASSEEQDNQPQHF	TGTGCCAGCAGTGAGGAGCAGGACAATCAGCCCCAGCATTTT
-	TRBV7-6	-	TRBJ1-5	CASSLGKGQPQHF	TGTGCCAGCAGCTTAGGGAAAGGGCAGCCCCAGCATTTT
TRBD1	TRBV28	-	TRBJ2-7	CASSSPGQGAEQYF	TGTGCCAGCAGTTCGCCGGGACAGGGGGCCGAGCAGTACTTC
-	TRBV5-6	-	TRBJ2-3	CASSFGVGADTQYF	TGTGCCAGCAGCTTTGGGGTTGGCGCAGATACGCAGTATTTT
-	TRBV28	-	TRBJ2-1	CASSHRVYNEQFF	TGTGCCAGCAGTCACAGGGTATACAATGAGCAGTTCTTC
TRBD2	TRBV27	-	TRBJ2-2	CASSYPPGLAGYTGELFF	TGTGCCAGCAGTTATCCTCCGGGACTAGCGGGGTATACCGGGGAGCTGTTTTTT
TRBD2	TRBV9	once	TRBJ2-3	CASSRTSITDTQYF	TGTGCCAGCAGTCGGACTAGCATCACAGATACGCAGTATTTT
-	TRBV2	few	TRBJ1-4	CASAREPNEKLFF	TGTGCCAGCGCTCGGGAGCCTAATGAAAAACTGTTTTTT
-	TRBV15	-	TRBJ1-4	CATSDPGRTNEKLFF	TGTGCCACCAGCGATCCGGGACGGACTAATGAAAAACTGTTTTTT
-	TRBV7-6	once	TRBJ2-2	CASSLVARPSTLGGELFF	TGTGCCAGCAGCTTAGTAGCGCGACCGTCGACCCTAGGTGGGGAGCTGTTTTTT
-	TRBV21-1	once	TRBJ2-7	CASSKALRASVAYEQYF	TGTGCCAGCAGCAAAGCGCTAAGGGCTAGCGTAGCCTACGAGCAGTACTTC
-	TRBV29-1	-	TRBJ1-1	CSAELLTNTEAFF	TGCAGCGCCGAACTCCTTACGAACACTGAAGCTTTCTTT
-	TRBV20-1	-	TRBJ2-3	CSASPKDTQYF	TGCAGTGCTAGCCCCAAGGATACGCAGTATTTT
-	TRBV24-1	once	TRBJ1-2	CATSEGVGYTF	TGTGCCACCAGTGAGGGGGTTGGCTACACCTTC
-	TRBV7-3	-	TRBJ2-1	CASSQDPYNEQFF	TGTGCCAGCAGCCAGGACCCCTACAATGAGCAGTTCTTC
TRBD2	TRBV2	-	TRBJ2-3	CASGGTRDTQYF	TGTGCCAGCGGGGGGACTAGGGATACGCAGTATTTT
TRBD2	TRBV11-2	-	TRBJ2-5	CASSLRLAGGPETQYF	TGTGCCAGCAGCCTCAGACTAGCGGGGGGTCCAGAGACCCAGTACTTC
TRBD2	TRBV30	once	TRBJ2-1	CAWSGAGVLNEQFF	TGTGCCTGGAGTGGAGCGGGAGTCCTCAATGAGCAGTTCTTC
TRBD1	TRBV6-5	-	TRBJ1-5	CASSRTGEDNQPQHF	TGTGCCAGCAGCAGGACAGGGGAGGACAATCAGCCCCAGCATTTT
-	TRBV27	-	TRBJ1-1	CASSTRQTEAFF	TGTGCCAGCAGTACTCGACAAACTGAAGCTTTCTTT
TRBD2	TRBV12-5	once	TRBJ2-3	CASGRGGSTDTQYF	TGTGCTAGTGGTCGCGGGGGAAGCACAGATACGCAGTATTTT
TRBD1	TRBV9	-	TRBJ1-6	CASSLQGDDSPLHF	TGTGCCAGCAGCTTACAGGGGGATGATTCACCCCTCCACTTT
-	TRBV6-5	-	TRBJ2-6	CASSYRPGTGANVLTF	TGTGCCAGCAGTTACCGCCCGGGTACCGGGGCCAACGTCCTGACTTTC
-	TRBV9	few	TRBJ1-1	CASSVAIGDMTFF	TGTGCCAGCAGCGTAGCGATAGGGGATATGACTTTCTTT